Shown below are 7 T cell receptor beta chains from a single sample sequenced in a study of blood T cell repertoires in COVID-19. Profiling relied on immunoSEQ multiplex PCR, and the TCRdb table lists in-frame clones only, not all of them. Here the sample spans some 70,000 clones, 85% to 90% being singletons. Sequencing input: peripheral blood. All receptors derive from a woman of 80 years or more with active COVID-19.

V is TRBV7-2 and J is TRBJ2-5, with 8 positions matching TRBD2. V trimming: 2 bases; J trimming: 1 base; junction bases outside the gene matches: 6. The CDR3 contains 16 residues. The germline V gene encodes CDR1 SGHTA and CDR2 FQGNSA. CDR3 loop: CASSLSPSGLQETQYF. CDR3 sequence (DNA): TGTGCCAGCAGCTTAAGCCCTAGCGGGCTCCAAGAGACCCAGTACTTC.

The rearrangement links TRBV9 to TRBJ1-1; D gene unclear. Trimming stripped 2 bases from V and 4 bases from J, with 9 bases between. Germline CDR1 is SGDLS and CDR2 is YYNGEE. CDR3 length equals 13 residues. CDR3 DNA: TGTGCCAGCAGCGTTACGGGAGGCACTGAAGCTTTCTTT. Protein: CASSVTGGTEAFF.

V gene TRBV2 combines with J gene TRBJ2-7; 9 bases are shared with TRBD1. This CDR3 comprises 14 residues. Germline CDR1 reads SNHLY; CDR2 reads FYNNEI. With 6 bases clipped from V and 5 bases from J, the junction kept 8 bases outside the gene matches. The DNA of the CDR3 is TGTGCCAGCAGCCGCGCGGGACAGGGTGACGAGCAGTACTTC. Its protein product is CASSRAGQGDEQYF.

This CDR3 is CASSQREGPNEQFF. The CDR3 nucleotides read TGTGCCAGCAGCCAGCGGGAGGGCCCCAATGAGCAGTTCTTC. The chain combines TRBV27 with TRBJ2-1; TRBD2 matches at 10 bases. Unmatched junction bases numbered 5, after V lost 6 bases and J lost 6 bases. The CDR3 length is 14 residues. The germline V gene has CDR1 MNHEY and CDR2 SMNVEV (reference sequence).

The chain carries TRBV2 and TRBJ1-1; 10 positions agree with TRBD1. The CDR3 is 16 residues long. V trimming: 6 bases; J trimming: 4 bases; junction bases outside the gene matches: 11. CDR1 is SNHLY and CDR2 is FYNNEI in the germline V gene. CDR3 loop: CASSDRQGAVGTEAFF. The CDR3 region has the DNA TGTGCCAGCAGCGATAGACAGGGGGCCGTAGGCACTGAAGCTTTCTTT.

The rearrangement links TRBV19 to TRBJ1-5; 8 bases are a match to TRBD1. Germline lookup yields CDR1 LNHDA and CDR2 SQIVND (reference sequence). V lost 4 bases, J lost 4 bases, and 6 bases stayed unmatched. The length of the CDR3 is 15 residues. The CDR3 is CASSTGGGINQPQHF. The CDR3 DNA is TGTGCCAGTAGTACAGGGGGCGGGATTAATCAGCCCCAGCATTTT.

Only one count was recorded for this clone. The chain recombines TRBV11-2 with TRBJ2-7; D may be TRBD2 (7 bases). Trimming shortened V by 0 bases and J by 6 bases, and 12 bases separated the two germline ends. The CDR3 is 14 residues long. Germline-derived CDR1 and CDR2 are SGHAT and FQNNGV. CDR3 region: CASSLDRGAVEQYF. CDR3 nucleotide sequence: TGTGCCAGCAGCTTAGATCGGGGGGCGGTCGAGCAGTACTTC.